A selection of T cell receptor beta chains follows, all from one sample in a study of patients and donors after allogeneic stem cell transplantation. Using its own MiXCR run on the RT-PCR reads, TCRdb lists one record per CDR3 protein. Among around 150,000 distinct CDR3 sequences listed, about 32% were seen once. The source material was blood, either unsorted or a sorted T cell fraction (not recorded which). The receptors stem from a human donor who was either an allogeneic HSCT recipient or a stem cell or donor lymphocyte infusion donor (not recorded which). It is not recorded whose cells these are; they may come from a transplant donor. The CDR3 runs from the conserved cysteine through the conserved F or W. Each record gives: clone size, V gene, J gene, D gene, CDR3 DNA, CDR3 protein. D genes are given only for firm matches. Clone size, where shown, is once, few, many, or a class for clones that have expanded.

few,TRBV5-1,TRBJ1-1,-,TGCGCCAGCAGCAGGGACTACACTGAAGCTTTCTTT,CASSRDYTEAFF
-,TRBV28,TRBJ2-3,-,TGTGCCAGCAGTTTCGGCCAGCGCCTGTTCTCGGGTTCGGATACGCAGTATTTT,CASSFGQRLFSGSDTQYF
-,TRBV7-9,TRBJ2-7,-,TGTGCCAGCAGCTTAGTGGGCGGACTCCTCTACGAGCAGTACTTC,CASSLVGGLLYEQYF
-,TRBV20-1,TRBJ1-4,-,TGCAGTGCTAGAGATCTCACTAATGAAAAACTGTTTTTT,CSARDLTNEKLFF
many,TRBV18,TRBJ1-5,-,TGTGCCAGCTCACCCAGTGGTAATCAGCCCCAGCATTTT,CASSPSGNQPQHF
-,TRBV10-3,TRBJ2-1,TRBD2,TGTGCCATCATGACTAGCGGATCGCCCTACAATGAGCAGTTCTTC,CAIMTSGSPYNEQFF
-,TRBV7-9,TRBJ1-3,-,TGTGCCAGCAGCTTAGAATTTGATTATTCTGGAAACACCATATATTTT,CASSLEFDYSGNTIYF
few,TRBV3-1,TRBJ1-1,-,TGTGCCAGCAGTCCGACCAAGGGACAGAACACTGAAGCTTTCTTT,CASSPTKGQNTEAFF
-,TRBV7-2,TRBJ1-1,-,TGTGCCAGCGGGGGGCGAGACACTGAAGCTTTCTTT,CASGGRDTEAFF
-,TRBV6-2/TRBV6-3,TRBJ2-6,-,TGTGCCAGCAGCTTGCCACGCGACTCTGGGGCCAACGTCCTGACTTTC,CASSLPRDSGANVLTF
-,TRBV5-5,TRBJ2-5,-,TGTGCCAGCAGCTTGGAACCCGGACGGGAGACCCAGTACTTC,CASSLEPGRETQYF
few,TRBV29-1,TRBJ2-3,TRBD1,TGCAGCGTTGGGGACAGGTCCCCAGATACGCAGTATTTT,CSVGDRSPDTQYF
-,TRBV4-2,TRBJ1-2,-,TGTGCCAGCAGCCAAGGGGAAGGGCTTCACCTGGGCTACACCTTC,CASSQGEGLHLGYTF
few,TRBV7-2,TRBJ2-5,-,TGTGCCAGCAGCTTACGTCTGGTGGAAGAGACCCAGTACTTC,CASSLRLVEETQYF
-,TRBV7-2,TRBJ1-6,-,TGTGCCAGCAGCGGCACACCCGGAACCCTCCACTTT,CASSGTPGTLHF
-,TRBV20-1,TRBJ1-3,-,TGCAGTGCTAGGGCACAGAGCTCTGGAAACACCATATATTTT,CSARAQSSGNTIYF
-,TRBV27,TRBJ2-5,-,TGTGCCAGCAGTTTGAGAGGGAAGGAGACCCAGTACTTC,CASSLRGKETQYF
once,TRBV6-5,TRBJ2-1,-,TGTGCCAGCAGTCCCGGAACTCCGGGGAGGTACAATGAGCAGTTCTTC,CASSPGTPGRYNEQFF
few,TRBV4-1,TRBJ2-7,TRBD2,TGCGCCAGCAGCCAAGATAGCGGGACTTTAGACGAGCAGTACTTC,CASSQDSGTLDEQYF
-,TRBV12-3/TRBV12-4,TRBJ2-1,-,TGTGCCAGCAGGAGGGGGGGAGGGAGAGGAAATGAGCAGTTCTTC,CASRRGGGRGNEQFF
once,TRBV4-1,TRBJ2-3,-,TGCGCCAGCAGCCAAGTTGCGGGCACAGATACGCAGTATTTT,CASSQVAGTDTQYF
few,TRBV9,TRBJ2-1,-,TGTGCCAGCAGCGTAGGCCCCCATCCTTCTTTTAATGAGCAGTTCTTC,CASSVGPHPSFNEQFF
-,TRBV7-3,TRBJ2-1,TRBD1,TGTGCCAGCAGCTCCCAGGGGGATTTTCACAATGAGCAGTTCTTC,CASSSQGDFHNEQFF
once,TRBV6-2/TRBV6-3,TRBJ2-7,-,TGTGCCAGCAGCCCCGTTGGGGGCCACGAGCAGTACTTC,CASSPVGGHEQYF
few,TRBV3-1,TRBJ1-1,-,TGTGCCAGCAGCCAAGATCGGAGGGGCAAAGCTTTCTTT,CASSQDRRGKAFF
few,TRBV5-1,TRBJ1-4,-,TGCGCCAGCGAGGGGGGAGGAAAACTGTTTTTT,CASEGGGKLFF
many,TRBV12-3/TRBV12-4,TRBJ1-3,-,TGTGCCAGCAGTTTTCCTGGAAACACCATATATTTT,CASSFPGNTIYF
-,TRBV29-1,TRBJ2-3,TRBD1,TGCAGCACCCGGCAGGGGGCTCGGTCAGATACGCAGTATTTT,CSTRQGARSDTQYF
-,TRBV20-1,TRBJ2-2,-,TGCAGTGCCCGGCAGGGAGCGGGTGCCGGGGAGCTGTTTTTT,CSARQGAGAGELFF
few,TRBV6-6,TRBJ1-6,TRBD1,TGTGCCAGCAGTTACCCGGGACAGAAGAATTCACCCCTCCACTTT,CASSYPGQKNSPLHF
-,TRBV7-9,TRBJ1-2,-,TGTGCCAGCACCTTAGCAGGGGCTACCCCCAGGAAGAATGGCTACACCTTC,CASTLAGATPRKNGYTF
once,TRBV7-7,TRBJ2-4,-,TGTGCTAGCAGCTTTAGGCGTGCGAGCATAGCCAAAAACATTCAGTACTTC,CASSFRRASIAKNIQYF
few,TRBV29-1,TRBJ1-2,-,TGCAGCGTCGGGAACCAGGCTAACTATGGCTACACCTTC,CSVGNQANYGYTF
-,TRBV7-2,TRBJ2-1,TRBD2,TGTGCCAGCAGCTCCCCCAGACTAGCGGGAGACAGAAATGAGCAGTTCTTC,CASSSPRLAGDRNEQFF
-,TRBV4-3,TRBJ1-5,-,TGCGCCAGCAGCCAAGGACATCTTAGCAATCAGCCCCAGCATTTT,CASSQGHLSNQPQHF
many,TRBV27,TRBJ1-5,-,TGTGCCAGCAGTTTTGGGGGGGCCAATCAGCCCCAGCATTTT,CASSFGGANQPQHF
many,TRBV29-1,TRBJ1-1,-,TGCAGCGCCGGGTTGAACACTGAAGCTTTCTTT,CSAGLNTEAFF
-,TRBV5-1,TRBJ1-1,TRBD1,TGCGCCAGCAGCTTGGACCGGACAGGGATAATCTTT,CASSLDRTGIIF
few,TRBV6-5,TRBJ1-6,-,TGTGCCAGCAGTTACTCTCAGGGAAATTCACCCCTCCACTTT,CASSYSQGNSPLHF
few,TRBV2,TRBJ1-2,TRBD1,TGTGCCAGCAGTGCGACAGGGGGAGACTATGGCTACACCTTC,CASSATGGDYGYTF
-,TRBV7-3,TRBJ2-1,-,TGTGCCAGCAGCTTAACCCCCGGGGTGGGGGGACTCAATGAGCAGTTCTTC,CASSLTPGVGGLNEQFF
few,TRBV30,TRBJ2-1,-,TGTGCCTGGAGCGATACAGACAATGAGCAGTTCTTC,CAWSDTDNEQFF
-,TRBV12-3/TRBV12-4,TRBJ1-4,TRBD1,TGTGCCAGCAGTTTTGCCAGGACAGGGAATGAAAAACTGTTTTTT,CASSFARTGNEKLFF
-,TRBV9,TRBJ2-1,-,TGTGCCAGCAGCGTAAGGCCAGTCCCTAGCTCCTACAATGAGCAGTTCTTC,CASSVRPVPSSYNEQFF
-,TRBV4-3,TRBJ2-4,-,TGCGCCAGCAGCCAAGATGGCTTGCCAGGAGGGGGAAACATTCAGTACTTC,CASSQDGLPGGGNIQYF
once,TRBV6-5,TRBJ2-3,-,TGTGCCAGCAGCACAGGGTCCCTGCTAGAGAATACGCAGTATTTT,CASSTGSLLENTQYF